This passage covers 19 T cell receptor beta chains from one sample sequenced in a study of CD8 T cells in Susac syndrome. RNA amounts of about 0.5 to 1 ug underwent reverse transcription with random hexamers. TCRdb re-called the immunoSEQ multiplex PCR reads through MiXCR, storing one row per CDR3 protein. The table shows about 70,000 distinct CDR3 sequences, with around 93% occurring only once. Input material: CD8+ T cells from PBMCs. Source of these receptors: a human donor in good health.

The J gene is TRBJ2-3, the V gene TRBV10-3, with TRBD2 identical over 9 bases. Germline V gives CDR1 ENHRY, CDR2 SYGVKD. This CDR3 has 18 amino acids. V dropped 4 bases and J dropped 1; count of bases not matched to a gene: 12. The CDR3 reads CAISAPSIAGARTDTQYF. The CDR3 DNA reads TGTGCCATCAGTGCCCCGTCTATAGCGGGGGCCCGCACAGATACGCAGTATTTT.

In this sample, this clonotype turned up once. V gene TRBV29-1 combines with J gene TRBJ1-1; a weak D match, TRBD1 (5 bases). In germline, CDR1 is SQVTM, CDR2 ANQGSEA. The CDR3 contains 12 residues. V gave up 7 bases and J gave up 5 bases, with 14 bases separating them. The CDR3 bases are TGCAGCGGGGACTGGGGCGAGACTGAAGCTTTCTTT. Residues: CSGDWGETEAFF.

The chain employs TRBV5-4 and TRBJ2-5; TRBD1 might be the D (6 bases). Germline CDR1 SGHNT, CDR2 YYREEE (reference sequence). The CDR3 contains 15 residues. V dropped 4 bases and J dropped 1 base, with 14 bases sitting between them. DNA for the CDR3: TGTGCCAGCAGCCTCCGGGACACAATCCAAGAGACCCAGTACTTC. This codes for CASSLRDTIQETQYF.

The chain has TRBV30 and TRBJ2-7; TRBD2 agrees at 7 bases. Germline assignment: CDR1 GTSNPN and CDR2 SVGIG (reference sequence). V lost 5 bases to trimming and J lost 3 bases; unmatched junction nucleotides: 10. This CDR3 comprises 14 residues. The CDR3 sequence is CAWDTGGRGYEQYF. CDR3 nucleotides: TGTGCCTGGGACACGGGGGGTCGGGGCTACGAGCAGTACTTC.

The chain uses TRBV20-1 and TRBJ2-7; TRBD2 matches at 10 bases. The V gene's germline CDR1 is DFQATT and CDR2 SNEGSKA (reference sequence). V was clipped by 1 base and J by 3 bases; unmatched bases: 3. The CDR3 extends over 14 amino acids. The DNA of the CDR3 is TGCAGTGCTAGAGGGACTAGCGGCCACTACGAGCAGTACGTC. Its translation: CSARGTSGHYEQYV.

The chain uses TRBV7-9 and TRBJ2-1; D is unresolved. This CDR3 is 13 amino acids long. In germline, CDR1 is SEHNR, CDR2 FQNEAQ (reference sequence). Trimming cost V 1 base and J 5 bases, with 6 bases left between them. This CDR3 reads CASSLGQDNEQFF. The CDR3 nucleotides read TGTGCCAGCAGCTTAGGGCAGGACAATGAGCAGTTCTTC.

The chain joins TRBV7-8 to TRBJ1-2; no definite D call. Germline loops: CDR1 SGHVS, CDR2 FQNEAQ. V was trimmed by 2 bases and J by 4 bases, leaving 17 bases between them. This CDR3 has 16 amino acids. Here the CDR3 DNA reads TGTGCCAGCAGCTTAAGCGCCGGAATGGGAGCCTATGGCTACACCTTC. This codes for CASSLSAGMGAYGYTF.

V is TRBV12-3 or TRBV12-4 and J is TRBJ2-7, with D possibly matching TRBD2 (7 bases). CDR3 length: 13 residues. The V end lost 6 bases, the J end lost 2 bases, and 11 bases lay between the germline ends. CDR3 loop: CASSFGGPYEQYF. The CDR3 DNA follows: TGTGCCAGCAGCTTCGGGGGGCCCTACGAGCAGTACTTC.

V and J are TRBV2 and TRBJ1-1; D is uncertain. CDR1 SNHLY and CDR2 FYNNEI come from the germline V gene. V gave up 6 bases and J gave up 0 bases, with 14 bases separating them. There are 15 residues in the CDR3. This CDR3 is CASREGLELNTEAFF. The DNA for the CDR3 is TGTGCCAGCAGGGAGGGCCTAGAACTGAACACTGAAGCTTTCTTT.

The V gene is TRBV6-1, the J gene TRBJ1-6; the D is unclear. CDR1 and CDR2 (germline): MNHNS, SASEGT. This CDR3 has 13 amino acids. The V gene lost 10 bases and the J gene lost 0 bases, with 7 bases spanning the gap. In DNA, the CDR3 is TGTGCCATCCGGAGCTCCTATAATTCACCCCTCCACTTT. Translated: CAIRSSYNSPLHF.

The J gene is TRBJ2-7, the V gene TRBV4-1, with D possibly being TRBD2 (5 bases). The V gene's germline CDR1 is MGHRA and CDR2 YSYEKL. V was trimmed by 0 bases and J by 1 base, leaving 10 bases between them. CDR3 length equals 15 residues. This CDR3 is CASSQEWSGSYEQYV. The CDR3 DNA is TGCGCCAGCAGCCAAGAGTGGAGCGGTTCCTACGAGCAGTACGTC.

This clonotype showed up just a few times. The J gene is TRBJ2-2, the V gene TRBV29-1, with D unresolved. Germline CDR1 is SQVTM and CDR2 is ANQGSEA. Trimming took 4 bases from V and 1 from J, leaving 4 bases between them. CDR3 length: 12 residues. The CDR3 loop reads CSVGQNTGELFF. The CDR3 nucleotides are TGCAGCGTTGGGCAGAACACCGGGGAGCTGTTTTTT.

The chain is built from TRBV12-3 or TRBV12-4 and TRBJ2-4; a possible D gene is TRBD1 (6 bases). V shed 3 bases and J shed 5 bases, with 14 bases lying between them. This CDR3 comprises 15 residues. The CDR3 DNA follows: TGTGCCAGCAGTTTCCCACAGGGCGGCCAAAACATTCAGTACTTC. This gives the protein CASSFPQGGQNIQYF.

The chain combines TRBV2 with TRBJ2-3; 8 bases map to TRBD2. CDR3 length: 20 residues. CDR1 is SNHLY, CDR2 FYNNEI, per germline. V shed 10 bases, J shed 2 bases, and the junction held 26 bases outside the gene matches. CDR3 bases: TGTGCCATCACTCCGGGTAGGAATCGGCGGGGGGCCCCCTCCACAGATACGCAGTATTTT. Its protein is CAITPGRNRRGAPSTDTQYF.

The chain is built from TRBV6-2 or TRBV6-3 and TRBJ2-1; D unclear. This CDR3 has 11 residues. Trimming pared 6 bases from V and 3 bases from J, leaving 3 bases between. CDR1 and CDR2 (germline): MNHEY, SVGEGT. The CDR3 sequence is CASRDYNEQFF. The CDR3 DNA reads TGTGCCAGCAGGGACTACAATGAGCAGTTCTTC.

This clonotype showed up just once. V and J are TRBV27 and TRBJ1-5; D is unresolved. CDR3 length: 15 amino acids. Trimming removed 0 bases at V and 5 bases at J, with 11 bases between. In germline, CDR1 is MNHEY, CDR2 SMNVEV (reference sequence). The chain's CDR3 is CASSLSPTEYQPQHF. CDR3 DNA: TGTGCCAGCAGTTTATCGCCCACCGAATATCAGCCCCAGCATTTT.

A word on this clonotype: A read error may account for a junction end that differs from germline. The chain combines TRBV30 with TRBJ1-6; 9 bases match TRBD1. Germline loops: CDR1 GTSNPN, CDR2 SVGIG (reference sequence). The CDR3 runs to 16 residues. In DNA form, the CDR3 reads TGTGCCGGGAGGGACAGGGCCTCCTTAAATAATTCACCCCTCCACTTT. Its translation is CAGRDRASLNNSPLHF.

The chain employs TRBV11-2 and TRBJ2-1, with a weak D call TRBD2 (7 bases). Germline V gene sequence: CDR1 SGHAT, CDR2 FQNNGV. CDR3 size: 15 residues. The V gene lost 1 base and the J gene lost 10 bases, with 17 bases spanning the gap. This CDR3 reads CASSLGRGAGAEQFF. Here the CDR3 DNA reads TGTGCCAGCAGCTTAGGACGGGGGGCCGGGGCAGAGCAGTTCTTC.

CDR3 sequence (DNA): TGCGCCAGCAGCTACACAGGCACCGGGGAGCTGTTTTTT. Encoded protein: CASSYTGTGELFF. This chain uses TRBV5-1 with TRBJ2-2; TRBD1 is a possible D gene (5 bases). Trimming cost V 3 bases and J 4 bases, with 7 bases left between them. Germline lookup yields CDR1 SGHRS and CDR2 YFSETQ. This CDR3 has 13 residues.